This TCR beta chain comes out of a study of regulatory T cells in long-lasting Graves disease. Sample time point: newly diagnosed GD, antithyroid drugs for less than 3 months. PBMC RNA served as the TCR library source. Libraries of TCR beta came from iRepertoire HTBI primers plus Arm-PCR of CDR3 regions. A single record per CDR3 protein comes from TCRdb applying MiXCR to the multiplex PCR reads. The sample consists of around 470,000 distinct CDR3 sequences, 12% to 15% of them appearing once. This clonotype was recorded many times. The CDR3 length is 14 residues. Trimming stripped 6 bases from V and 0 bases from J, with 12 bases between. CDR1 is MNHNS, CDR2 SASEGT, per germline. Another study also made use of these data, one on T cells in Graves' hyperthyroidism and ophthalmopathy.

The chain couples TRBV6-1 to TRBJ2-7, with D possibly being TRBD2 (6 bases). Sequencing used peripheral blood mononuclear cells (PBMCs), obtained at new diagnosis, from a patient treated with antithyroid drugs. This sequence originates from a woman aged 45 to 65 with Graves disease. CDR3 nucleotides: TGTGCCAGCAGCGCACGGACTATCTCCTACGAGCAGTACTTC. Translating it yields CASSARTISYEQYF.